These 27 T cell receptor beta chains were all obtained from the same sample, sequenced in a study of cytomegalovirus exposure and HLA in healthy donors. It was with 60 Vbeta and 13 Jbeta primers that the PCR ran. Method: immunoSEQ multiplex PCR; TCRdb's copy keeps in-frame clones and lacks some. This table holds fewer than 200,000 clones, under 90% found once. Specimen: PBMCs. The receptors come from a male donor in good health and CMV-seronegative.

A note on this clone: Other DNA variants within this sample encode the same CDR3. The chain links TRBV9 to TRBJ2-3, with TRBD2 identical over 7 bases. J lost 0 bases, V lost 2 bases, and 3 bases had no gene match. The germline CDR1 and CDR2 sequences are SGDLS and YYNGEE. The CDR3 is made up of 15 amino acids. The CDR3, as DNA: TGTGCCAGCAGCGTTCTAGCGGCTAGCACAGATACGCAGTATTTT. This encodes CASSVLAASTDTQYF.

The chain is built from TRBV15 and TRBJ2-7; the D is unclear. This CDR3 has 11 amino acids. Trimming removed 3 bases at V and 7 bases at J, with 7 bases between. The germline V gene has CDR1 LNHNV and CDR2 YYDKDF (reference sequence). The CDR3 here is CATSSYNEQYF. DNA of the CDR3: TGTGCCACCAGCAGCTATAATGAGCAGTACTTC.

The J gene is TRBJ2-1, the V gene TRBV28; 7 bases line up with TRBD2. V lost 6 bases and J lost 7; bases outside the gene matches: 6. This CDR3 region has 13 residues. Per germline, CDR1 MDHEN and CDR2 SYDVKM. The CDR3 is CASSSGRLNEQFF. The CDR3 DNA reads TGTGCCAGCAGCTCCGGGAGGCTAAATGAGCAGTTCTTC.

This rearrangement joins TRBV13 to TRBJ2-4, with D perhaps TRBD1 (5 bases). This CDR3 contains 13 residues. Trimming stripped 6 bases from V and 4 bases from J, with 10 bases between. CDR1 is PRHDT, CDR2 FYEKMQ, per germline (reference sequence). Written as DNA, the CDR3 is TGTGCCAGCAGTCCCAGGGAAAAAAACATTCAGTACTTC. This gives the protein CASSPREKNIQYF. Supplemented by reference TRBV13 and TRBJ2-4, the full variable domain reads AAGVIQSPRHLIKEKRETATLKCYPIPRHDTVYWYQQGPGQDPQFLISFYEKMQSDKGSIPDRFSAQQFSDYHSELNMSSLELGDSALYFCASSPREKNIQYFGAGTRLSVL.

The CDR3 protein is CACATGGKTQYF. The CDR3 DNA reads as TGTGCCTGCGCAACAGGGGGAAAGACCCAGTACTTC. This rearrangement joins TRBV6-5 to TRBJ2-5, with TRBD1 matching over 8 bases. The CDR3 totals 12 residues. V lost 11 bases and J lost 6; bases outside the gene matches: 8. CDR1 and CDR2 from the germline V gene are MNHEY and SVGAGI.

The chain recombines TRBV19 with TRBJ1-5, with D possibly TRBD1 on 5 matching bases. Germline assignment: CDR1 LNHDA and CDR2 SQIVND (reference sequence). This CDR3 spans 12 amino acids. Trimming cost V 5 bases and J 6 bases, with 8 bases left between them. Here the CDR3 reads CASSAGGQPQHF. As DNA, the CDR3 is TGTGCCAGTAGTGCCGGGGGTCAGCCCCAGCATTTT.

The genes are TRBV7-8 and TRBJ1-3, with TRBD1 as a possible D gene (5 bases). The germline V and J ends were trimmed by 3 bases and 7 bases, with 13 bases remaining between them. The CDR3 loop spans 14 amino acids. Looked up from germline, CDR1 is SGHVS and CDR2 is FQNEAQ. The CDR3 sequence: CASSFWGAGNTIYF. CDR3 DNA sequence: TGTGCCAGCAGCTTTTGGGGCGCAGGGAACACCATATATTTT.

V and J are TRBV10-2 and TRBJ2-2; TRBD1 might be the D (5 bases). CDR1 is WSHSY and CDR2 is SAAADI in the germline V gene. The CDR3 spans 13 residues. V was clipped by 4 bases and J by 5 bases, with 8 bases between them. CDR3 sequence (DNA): TGCGCCAGCAGTGTAAAGGGGACCGGGGAGCTGTTTTTT. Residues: CASSVKGTGELFF.

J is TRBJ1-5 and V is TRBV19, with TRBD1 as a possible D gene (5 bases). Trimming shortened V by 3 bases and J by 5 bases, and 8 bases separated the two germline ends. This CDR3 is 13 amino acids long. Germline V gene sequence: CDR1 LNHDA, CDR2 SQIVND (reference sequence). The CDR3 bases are TGTGCCAGTAGTATCCAGGGTCATCAGCCCCAGCATTTT. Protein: CASSIQGHQPQHF. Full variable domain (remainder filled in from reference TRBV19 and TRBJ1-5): DGGITQSPKYLFRKEGQNVTLSCEQNLNHDAMYWYRQDPGQGLRLIYYSQIVNDFQKGDIAEGYSVSREKKESFPLTVTSAQKNPTAFYLCASSIQGHQPQHFGDGTRLSIL.

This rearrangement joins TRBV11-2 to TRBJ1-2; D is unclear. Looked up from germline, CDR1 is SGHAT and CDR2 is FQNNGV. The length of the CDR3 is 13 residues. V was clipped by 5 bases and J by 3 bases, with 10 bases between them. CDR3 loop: CASSLQWDYGYTF. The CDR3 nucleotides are TGTGCCAGCAGCCTACAGTGGGACTATGGCTACACCTTC.

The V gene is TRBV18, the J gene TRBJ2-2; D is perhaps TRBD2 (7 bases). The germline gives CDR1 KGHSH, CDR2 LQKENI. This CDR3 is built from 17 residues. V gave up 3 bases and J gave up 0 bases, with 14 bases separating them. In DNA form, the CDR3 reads TGTGCCAGCTCACCTCCCCGGGGGGCTTCGAACACCGGGGAGCTGTTTTTT. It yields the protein CASSPPRGASNTGELFF.

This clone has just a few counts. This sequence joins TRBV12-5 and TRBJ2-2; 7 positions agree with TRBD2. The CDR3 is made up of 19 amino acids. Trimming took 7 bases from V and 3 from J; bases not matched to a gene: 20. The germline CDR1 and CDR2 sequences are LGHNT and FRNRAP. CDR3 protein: CASVGVWGGWAADTGELFF. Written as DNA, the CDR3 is TGTGCTAGTGTAGGGGTTTGGGGGGGGTGGGCGGCGGACACCGGGGAGCTGTTTTTT.

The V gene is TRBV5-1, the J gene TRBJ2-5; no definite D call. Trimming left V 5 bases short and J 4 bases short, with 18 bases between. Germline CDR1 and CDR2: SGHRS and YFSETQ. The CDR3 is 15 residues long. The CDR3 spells CASRKEASTPETQYF. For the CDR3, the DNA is TGCGCCAGCAGGAAAGAAGCGAGTACCCCAGAGACCCAGTACTTC.

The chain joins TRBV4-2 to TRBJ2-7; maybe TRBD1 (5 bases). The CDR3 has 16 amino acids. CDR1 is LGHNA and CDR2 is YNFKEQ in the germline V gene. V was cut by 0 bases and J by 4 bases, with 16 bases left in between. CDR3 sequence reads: CASSQEGRSVGYEQYF. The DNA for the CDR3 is TGTGCCAGCAGCCAAGAGGGGCGGTCGGTGGGTTACGAGCAGTACTTC.

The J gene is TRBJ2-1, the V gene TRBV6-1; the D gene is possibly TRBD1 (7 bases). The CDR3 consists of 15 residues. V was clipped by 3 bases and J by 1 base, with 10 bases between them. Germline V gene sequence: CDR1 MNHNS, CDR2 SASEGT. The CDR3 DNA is TGTGCCAGCAGTGACCCAGGGGGGTCCTACAATGAGCAGTTCTTC. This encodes CASSDPGGSYNEQFF.

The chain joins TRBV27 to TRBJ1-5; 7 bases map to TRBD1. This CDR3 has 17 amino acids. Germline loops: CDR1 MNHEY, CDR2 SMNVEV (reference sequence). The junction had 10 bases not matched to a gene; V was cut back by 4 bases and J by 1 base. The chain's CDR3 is CASSSRGQVVSNQPQHF. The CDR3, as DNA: TGTGCCAGCAGTTCCCGAGGACAGGTGGTAAGCAATCAGCCCCAGCATTTT.

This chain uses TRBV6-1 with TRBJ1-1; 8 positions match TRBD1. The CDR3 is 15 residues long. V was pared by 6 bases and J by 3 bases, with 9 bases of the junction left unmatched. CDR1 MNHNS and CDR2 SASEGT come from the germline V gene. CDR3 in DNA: TGTGCCAGCAGGGCCTTCTTACAGGGGGACACTGAAGCTTTCTTT. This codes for CASRAFLQGDTEAFF.

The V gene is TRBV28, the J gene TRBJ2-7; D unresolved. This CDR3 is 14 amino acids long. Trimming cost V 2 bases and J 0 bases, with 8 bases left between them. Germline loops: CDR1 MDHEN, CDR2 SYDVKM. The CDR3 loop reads CASSLLVSSYEQYF. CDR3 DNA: TGTGCCAGCAGTTTACTCGTTAGCTCCTACGAGCAGTACTTC.

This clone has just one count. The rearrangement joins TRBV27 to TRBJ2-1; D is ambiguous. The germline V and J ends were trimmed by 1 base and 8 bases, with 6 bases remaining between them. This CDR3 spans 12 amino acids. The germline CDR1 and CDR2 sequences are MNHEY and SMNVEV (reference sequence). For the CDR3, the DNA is TGTGCCAGCAGTTTATTCCCGGATGAGCAGTTCTTC. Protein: CASSLFPDEQFF.

The CDR3 nucleotides read TGTGCCAGCAGCCAAGTTCAGGGTAGCGGGGGGGCCCCCTACGAGCAGTACTTC. Protein product: CASSQVQGSGGAPYEQYF. The J gene is TRBJ2-5, the V gene TRBV4-2; 11 nucleotides match TRBD2. The J call is uncertain, as TRBJ2-7 better fits the DNA end. Germline values: CDR1 LGHNA, CDR2 YNFKEQ. The CDR3 loop spans 18 amino acids.

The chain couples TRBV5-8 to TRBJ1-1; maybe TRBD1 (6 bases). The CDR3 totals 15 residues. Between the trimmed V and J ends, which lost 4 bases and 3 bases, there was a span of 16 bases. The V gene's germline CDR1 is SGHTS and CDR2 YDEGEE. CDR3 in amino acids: CASSRTVRWDTEAFF. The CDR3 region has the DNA TGTGCCAGCAGCCGGACAGTTCGCTGGGACACTGAAGCTTTCTTT.

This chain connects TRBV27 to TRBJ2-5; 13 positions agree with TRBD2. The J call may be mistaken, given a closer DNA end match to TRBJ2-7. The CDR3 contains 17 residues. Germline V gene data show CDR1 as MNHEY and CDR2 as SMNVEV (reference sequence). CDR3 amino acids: CASSLRTSGGTSYEQYF. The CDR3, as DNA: TGTGCCAGCAGTTTAAGGACTAGCGGGGGAACCTCCTACGAGCAGTACTTC.

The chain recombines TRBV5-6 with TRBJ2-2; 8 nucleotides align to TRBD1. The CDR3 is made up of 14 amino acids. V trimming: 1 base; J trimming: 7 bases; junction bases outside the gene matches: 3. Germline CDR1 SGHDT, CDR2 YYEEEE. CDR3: CASSLTGGHGELFF. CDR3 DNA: TGTGCCAGCAGCTTGACAGGGGGTCACGGGGAGCTGTTTTTT. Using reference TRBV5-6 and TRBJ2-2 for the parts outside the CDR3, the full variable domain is DAGVTQSPTHLIKTRGQQVTLRCSPKSGHDTVSWYQQALGQGPQFIFQYYEEEERQRGNFPDRFSGHQFPNYSSELNVNALLLGDSALYLCASSLTGGHGELFFGEGSRLTVL.

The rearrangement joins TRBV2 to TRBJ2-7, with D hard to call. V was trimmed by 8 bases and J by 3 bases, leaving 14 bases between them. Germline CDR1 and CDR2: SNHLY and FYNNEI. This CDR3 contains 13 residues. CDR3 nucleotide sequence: TGTGCCAGCTATTGGGTGCAGGTCTACGAGCAGTACTTC. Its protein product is CASYWVQVYEQYF.

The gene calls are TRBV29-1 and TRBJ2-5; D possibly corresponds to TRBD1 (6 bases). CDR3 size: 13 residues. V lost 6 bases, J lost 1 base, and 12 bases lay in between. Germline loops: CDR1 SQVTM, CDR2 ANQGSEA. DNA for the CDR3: TGCAGCGTCGACCGGACAGTCCAAGAGACCCAGTACTTC. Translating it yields CSVDRTVQETQYF. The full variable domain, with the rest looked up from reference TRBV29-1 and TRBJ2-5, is SAVISQKPSRDICQRGTSLTIQCQVDSQVTMMFWYRQQPGQSLTLIATANQGSEATYESGFVIDKFPISRPNLTFSTLTVSNMSPEDSSIYLCSVDRTVQETQYFGPGTRLLVL.

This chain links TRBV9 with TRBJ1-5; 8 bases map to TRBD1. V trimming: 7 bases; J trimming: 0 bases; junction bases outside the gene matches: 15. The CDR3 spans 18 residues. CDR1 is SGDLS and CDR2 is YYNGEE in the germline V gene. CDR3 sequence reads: CASGRDWGQDYSNQPQHF. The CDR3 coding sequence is TGTGCCAGCGGTAGGGATTGGGGACAGGATTATAGCAATCAGCCCCAGCATTTT.

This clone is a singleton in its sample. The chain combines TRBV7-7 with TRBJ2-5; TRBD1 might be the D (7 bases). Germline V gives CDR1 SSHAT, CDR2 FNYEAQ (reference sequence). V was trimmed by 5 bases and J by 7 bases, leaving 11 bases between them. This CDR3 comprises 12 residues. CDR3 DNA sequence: TGTGCCAGCAGCGGCCAGGGGGGGACCCAGTACTTC. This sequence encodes CASSGQGGTQYF.